This T cell receptor beta chain was identified during a study of cytomegalovirus exposure and HLA in healthy donors. Primers included in the PCR were 60 Vbeta and 13 Jbeta primers. Using immunoSEQ multiplex PCR, the repertoire was profiled, and TCRdb retains in-frame clones only, with some absent. The sample includes about 160,000 clones, about 65% of them seen just once. The germline V and J ends were trimmed by 0 bases and 4 bases, with 7 bases remaining between them. This CDR3 has 13 amino acids. CDR1 and CDR2 (germline): SGHNT, YYREEE (reference sequence). The chain recombines TRBV5-4 with TRBJ1-2, with D unresolved. The TCR sequence derives from a woman aged 25-40 years in good health and CMV-seronegative. What was sequenced was PBMCs. The CDR3, as DNA: TGTGCCAGCAGCTTGGATTCGGTCTATGGCTACACCTTC. Translating it yields CASSLDSVYGYTF.